The rows below give T cell receptor beta chains drawn from one sample of a study of beta chain features in type 1 diabetes. Some clones are missing from TCRdb's copy, which holds only in-frame ones; the method was immunoSEQ multiplex PCR. The repertoire holds some 63,000 clones, with nearly 50% as singletons. Sequenced sample: central memory CD4+ T cells from blood. These receptors originate from a man aged 25 to 40 with type 1 diabetes. CDR3s include the opening cysteine and the closing phenylalanine or tryptophan. D genes are given only for firm matches. The size field is filled for only some rows; it gives once, few, many or a size class.

>.|.|TRBJ1-2|TRBV19
TGTGCCAGTAGTATAGAGGTCGGGGGCTACACCTTC
CASSIEVGGYTF
>once|.|TRBJ1-2|TRBV5-5
TGTGCCAGCAGCTTGGCGACCCAGGGTTACGGCTACACCTTC
CASSLATQGYGYTF
>.|.|TRBJ2-5|TRBV7-2
TGTGCCAGCAGCTCCCGCAGGGGGGAAGAGACCCAGTACTTC
CASSSRRGEETQYF
>.|TRBD1|TRBJ2-1|TRBV30
TGTGCCTGGGGGGGGGACAGGGAGTACAATGAGCAGTTCTTC
CAWGGDREYNEQFF
>.|.|TRBJ1-2|TRBV6-6
TGTGCCAGCAGTCCGCAGGGGAGCTATGGCTACACCTTC
CASSPQGSYGYTF
>.|TRBD2|TRBJ2-5|TRBV5-1
TGCGCCAGCGCGGGGGGGCCCCGGGAGACCCAGTACTTC
CASAGGPRETQYF
>few|TRBD2|TRBJ2-5|TRBV29-1
TGCAGCGTTGCAAGAGCGGGGGGCACGGAGACCCAGTACTTC
CSVARAGGTETQYF
>.|.|TRBJ2-7|TRBV5-4
TGTGCCAGCAGCTTGTTCGGCGCTGGAATAGCCGAGCAGTACTTC
CASSLFGAGIAEQYF
>.|.|TRBJ2-7|TRBV19
TGTGCCAGTAGTCCCACCAAAGGAGCTGGGCAGTACTTC
CASSPTKGAGQYF
>few|TRBD1|TRBJ2-1|TRBV6-1
TGTGCCAGCGTGAGGACAGGGTCCTACAATGAGCAGTTCTTC
CASVRTGSYNEQFF
>.|.|TRBJ2-3|TRBV11-3
TGTGCCAGCAGCTTAGAAGGAAGGGGACAAGCAGATACGCAGTATTTT
CASSLEGRGQADTQYF
>.|.|TRBJ2-3|TRBV30
TGTGCCTGGAGTGTAGGCCCAGGGGAAAGCACAGATACGCAGTATTTT
CAWSVGPGESTDTQYF
>once|.|TRBJ2-1|TRBV14
TGTGCCAGCAGCCCAGCGGACTACAATGAGCAGTTCTTC
CASSPADYNEQFF
>few|TRBD1|TRBJ2-7|TRBV5-1
TGCGCCAGCACGCATTTATACCCCAGGACAGGGGCCTACGAGCAGTACTTC
CASTHLYPRTGAYEQYF
>.|.|TRBJ2-3|TRBV15
TGTGCCACCAGCAGCGGTCCGCAGGATGCGCAGTATTTT
CATSSGPQDAQYF
>.|.|TRBJ2-7|TRBV5-1
TGCGCCAGCAGCTTAGGTTACGGGTCCTACGAGCAGTACTTC
CASSLGYGSYEQYF